The text below deals with one TCR beta chain. The sample comes from a study of shared clonotypes between healthy human individuals. Turning to the study itself: Donors, aged 18 to 49, were a couple of women and three men.

Some clones are missing from TCRdb's copy, which holds only in-frame ones; the method was immunoSEQ multiplex PCR. The sample comprises over a million clones, approximately 80% of which are singletons, and roughly 0.65% rests with the top ten. Negatively enriched CD4+ T cells were divided by CD45RA into naive and memory. The CDR3 sequence is 17 residues long. Trimming cost V 4 bases and J 4 bases; bases outside gene matches: 14. The germline gives CDR1 SGDLS, CDR2 YYNGEE. The chain is built from TRBV9 and TRBJ2-1; 7 bases are a match to TRBD2. The sequenced sample was memory CD4+ T cells from PBMCs. Subset specified: CD45RA-negative fraction. The TCR was taken from a man younger than 35 in good health. Some clones in this sample may be carry-over from other donors' samples. The CDR3 nucleotides are TGTGCCAGCAGCCCCTCCCGGACGGGACTATATTACAATGAGCAGTTCTTC. The encoded protein is CASSPSRTGLYYNEQFF.